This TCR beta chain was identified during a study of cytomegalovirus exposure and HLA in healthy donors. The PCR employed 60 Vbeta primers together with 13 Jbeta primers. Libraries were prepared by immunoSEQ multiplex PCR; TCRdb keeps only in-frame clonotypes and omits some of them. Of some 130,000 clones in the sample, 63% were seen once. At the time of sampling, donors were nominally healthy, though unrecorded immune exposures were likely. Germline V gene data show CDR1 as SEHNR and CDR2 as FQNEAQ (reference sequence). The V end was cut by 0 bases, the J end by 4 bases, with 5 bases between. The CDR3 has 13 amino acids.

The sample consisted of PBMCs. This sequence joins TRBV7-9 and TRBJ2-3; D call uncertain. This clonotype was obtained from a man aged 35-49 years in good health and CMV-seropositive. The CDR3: CASSLAGPDTQYF. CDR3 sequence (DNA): TGTGCCAGCAGCTTAGCGGGCCCAGATACGCAGTATTTT.